These 21 T cell receptor beta chains originate from one sample sequenced in a study of T cell clonality in common variable immunodeficiency. Some clones are missing from TCRdb's copy, which holds only in-frame ones; the method was immunoSEQ multiplex PCR. The data list tens of thousands of clones, none observed once; approximately 3% falls to the top ten. The sample was peripheral blood mononuclear cells. The receptors derive from a person aged 18-70 years in good health.

There are many counts of this clone. The read finishes 3 residues shy of the CDR3 end, and the germline J gene is used to complete it. J is TRBJ2-1 and V is TRBV20-1; either TRBD1 or TRBD2 may fit D (5 bases each). This CDR3 has 14 amino acids. Trimming shortened V by 5 bases and J by 7 bases, and 18 bases separated the two germline ends. Germline CDR1 and CDR2: DFQATT and SNEGSKA (reference sequence). The CDR3 bases that were read are TGCAGTGCTGAGTGGCGAGGGGTAGGGAATGAG. Its protein is CSAEWRGVGNE. The whole CDR3 protein reads CSAEWRGVGNEQFF.

This clone was found many times. The read falls 3 residues short of the CDR3 end, and the missing part is taken from the germline J gene. J is TRBJ2-1 and V is TRBV2, with D perhaps matching TRBD2 (6 bases). V was cut by 3 bases and J by 0 bases, with 9 bases left in between. The CDR3 extends over 15 amino acids. Germline CDR1 reads SNHLY; CDR2 reads FYNNEI. The CDR3 reads CASSEPSASYNEQFF. The CDR3 DNA, read in part, is TGTGCCAGCAGTGAGCCTAGCGCCTCCTACAATGAG.

The sample holds a few counts of this clone. From the germline J gene comes the end of the CDR3, since the read stops 3 residues before it. The chain joins TRBV4-2 to TRBJ2-7, with 8 bases matching TRBD1. Germline V gives CDR1 LGHNA, CDR2 YNFKEQ. V trimming: 1 base; J trimming: 2 bases; junction bases outside the gene matches: 7. The CDR3 length is 16 residues. This CDR3 reads CASSQGAGQDPYEQYF. The CDR3 DNA, read in part, is TGTGCCAGCAGCCAAGGTGCGGGACAGGACCCCTACGAG.

This clone has ten or more counts. Read data end 3 residues before the CDR3 end; the end is taken from the germline J gene. The chain is built from TRBV7-6 and TRBJ2-3; TRBD2 matches at 7 bases. The CDR3 spans 15 residues. Trimming took 6 bases from V and 0 from J; bases not matched to a gene: 6. Germline V gene sequence: CDR1 SGHVS, CDR2 FNYEAQ. The CDR3 loop reads CASRGTSVSTDTQYF. Partial CDR3 DNA: TGTGCCAGCAGAGGTACTAGCGTTAGCACAGATACG.

This clone was observed many times. The CDR3 end is not reached by the read, which stops 3 residues before it; the germline J gene fills it in. This chain uses TRBV5-1 with TRBJ1-1; 7 bases fit TRBD1. The CDR3 covers 12 residues. Germline loops: CDR1 SGHRS, CDR2 YFSETQ. V lost 4 bases to trimming and J lost 6 bases; unmatched junction nucleotides: 3. The part of the CDR3 DNA that was read is TGCGCCAGCAGCCAGACAGGGTCTGAA. This encodes CASSQTGSE. The full CDR3 is CASSQTGSEAFF.

Many counts were recorded for this clone. The read ends 3 residues shy of where the CDR3 ends; the end is completed using the germline J gene. The V gene is TRBV30, the J gene TRBJ1-5, with 7 nucleotides matching TRBD1. Per the germline V gene, CDR1 is GTSNPN and CDR2 is SVGIG (reference sequence). The V gene end was trimmed by 2 bases and the J gene end by 2 bases; junction bases not matched to a gene: 6. The CDR3 extends over 15 amino acids. The CDR3 DNA, read in part, is TGTGCCTGGAGTTCAGGAGGGACAGGCAATCAGCCC. As protein: CAWSSGGTGNQP. The entire CDR3 is CAWSSGGTGNQPQHF.

This clone has a count of ten or more. The CDR3 end lies 3 residues beyond the end of the read and is filled in from the germline J gene. The chain employs TRBV5-1 and TRBJ2-2; 9 bases are a match to TRBD1. The CDR3 totals 17 residues. Germline CDR1 SGHRS, CDR2 YFSETQ. CDR3 residues: CASSQGQGVITNEKLFF. The CDR3 bases that were read are TGCGCCAGCAGCCAGGGACAGGGTGTTATAACTAATGAAAAG.

This clone was seen ten or more times. The read ends 3 residues early relative to the CDR3; the germline J gene fills the gap. The V gene is TRBV13, the J gene TRBJ2-5; TRBD2 agrees at 7 bases. CDR3 length: 16 residues. The germline CDR1 and CDR2 sequences are PRHDT and FYEKMQ (reference sequence). The V and J ends lost 1 base and 5 bases, in that order; junction bases with no gene match: 10. CDR3 DNA (partial): TGTGCCAGCAGCTTAGTAGGCGGGGGAGTAGGCGAGACC. This codes for CASSLVGGGVGET. The full CDR3 sequence reads CASSLVGGGVGETQYF.

This clone was counted at least ten times. From the germline J gene comes the end of the CDR3, since the read stops 3 residues before it. V gene TRBV5-6 combines with J gene TRBJ2-1; 8 bases agree with TRBD2. This CDR3 is built from 12 residues. The V gene's germline CDR1 is SGHDT and CDR2 YYEEEE. The V and J ends lost 3 bases and 9 bases, in that order; junction bases with no gene match: 2. CDR3 in amino acids: CASSWLAGEQFF. The DNA read from the CDR3 is TGTGCCAGCAGCTGGCTAGCGGGTGAG.

This clone has a handful of counts. The sequenced CDR3 bases are TGTGCCAGCAGCTTTAAAGCGGGCGCCGGTGAG. It is translated as CASSFKAGAGE. The CDR3 in its entirety is CASSFKAGAGEQFF. The chain links TRBV7-2 to TRBJ2-1; D might be TRBD2 (6 bases). The read falls 3 residues short of the CDR3 end, and the missing part is taken from the germline J gene. This CDR3 comprises 14 residues. Germline V gene sequence: CDR1 SGHTA, CDR2 FQGNSA. V dropped 3 bases and J dropped 9 bases, with 15 bases sitting between them. Variable domain in full (rest from reference TRBV7-2 and TRBJ2-1): GAGVSQSPSNKVTEKGKDVELRCDPISGHTALYWYRQSLGQGLEFLIYFQGNSAPDKSGLPSDRFSAERTGGSVSTLTIQRTQQEDSAVYLCASSFKAGAGEQFFGPGTRLTVL.

This clone has just a few counts. From the germline J gene comes the end of the CDR3, since the read stops 3 residues before it. The chain uses TRBV19 and TRBJ2-3; D unresolved. The CDR3 runs to 13 residues. Germline assignment: CDR1 LNHDA and CDR2 SQIVND (reference sequence). The CDR3 bases that were read are TGTGCCAGCGCGAGCATTAGCAATCAGCCG. Translation: CASASISNQP. The entire CDR3 protein is CASASISNQPQYF.

In its sample, this clone was seen a few times. The CDR3 loop reads CASSIAPRSYEQYF. The sequenced CDR3 bases are TGTGCCAGTAGTATTGCACCTCGGTCCTACGAG. The rearrangement links TRBV19 to TRBJ2-7; unclear D gene. The read finishes 3 residues shy of the CDR3 end, and the germline J gene is used to complete it. Germline-derived CDR1 and CDR2 are LNHDA and SQIVND (reference sequence). CDR3 length equals 14 residues. V lost 3 bases and J 1 base, leaving 10 bases between the germline ends.

A few counts support this clone. The sequence runs out 3 residues before the end of the CDR3; the remainder is reconstructed from the germline J gene. The genes are TRBV18 and TRBJ1-1; TRBD1 might be the D (6 bases). CDR1 is KGHSH and CDR2 is LQKENI in the germline V gene. The CDR3 covers 15 residues. The germline V and J ends were trimmed by 5 bases and 3 bases, with 16 bases remaining between them. CDR3 DNA (partial): TGTGCCAGCTCAAGCAACAGGGATCGAGACACTGAA. It yields the protein CASSSNRDRDTE. The CDR3 reads in full as CASSSNRDRDTEAFF.

Ten or more counts support this clone. The CDR3 goes on 3 residues after the read ends, and that part is filled in from the germline J gene. This rearrangement joins TRBV20-1 to TRBJ1-1, with TRBD1 as a possible D gene (5 bases). Germline CDR1 reads DFQATT; CDR2 reads SNEGSKA (reference sequence). The CDR3 consists of 14 residues. The ends were cut back, 5 bases at V and 0 bases at J, with 13 bases in the middle. The CDR3 spells CSAPRAGLNTEAFF. CDR3 DNA, as far as it was read: TGCAGTGCTCCGAGGGCAGGGTTGAACACTGAA.

This clone was detected only a few times. Coverage ceases 3 residues before the CDR3 finishes, and the germline J gene fills in the end. This chain links TRBV7-6 with TRBJ1-2; the D gene is possibly TRBD1 (6 bases). The CDR3 totals 15 residues. Trimming took off 0 bases at V and 7 bases at J, with 15 bases between the two ends. Looked up from germline, CDR1 is SGHVS and CDR2 is FNYEAQ. The CDR3 loop reads CASSLAGGAGGGYTF. CDR3 DNA (partial): TGTGCCAGCAGCTTAGCTGGGGGCGCAGGCGGTGGC.

This clone was recorded many times. The read terminates 3 residues before the CDR3 end, so the remaining end is supplied by the germline J gene. The chain carries TRBV6-2 or TRBV6-3 and TRBJ2-1, with TRBD1 matching over 8 bases. The CDR3 length is 14 residues. The germline CDR1 and CDR2 sequences are MNHEY and SVGEGT. V dropped 11 bases and J dropped 0; count of bases not matched to a gene: 6. CDR3 residues: CACQTGDSYNEQFF. The part of the CDR3 DNA that was read is TGTGCCTGCCAGACAGGGGACTCCTACAATGAG.

This clone came up many times. The CDR3 end falls 3 residues outside the read, so it is completed with the germline J gene. The V call is TRBV29-1, the J call TRBJ2-2, with D tentatively TRBD1 (6 bases). Germline CDR1 SQVTM, CDR2 ANQGSEA. The V and J ends lost 0 bases and 3 bases respectively, with 14 bases between them. This CDR3 has 16 amino acids. CDR3 region: CSVEEFQGPDTGELFF. CDR3 bases read: TGCAGCGTTGAAGAATTTCAGGGGCCGGACACCGGGGAG.

In regard to this clone: The CDR3 end lies 3 residues beyond the end of the read and is filled in from the germline J gene. The chain joins TRBV7-2 to TRBJ1-1; 8 bases map to TRBD1. Germline V CDR1 and CDR2: SGHTA, FQGNSA. The junction had 5 bases not matched to a gene; V was cut back by 4 bases and J by 1 base. This CDR3 contains 15 residues. CDR3 DNA, as far as it was read: TGTGCCAGCAGCTCACGGACAGGGCCGAACACTGAA. Amino acids: CASSSRTGPNTE. The entire CDR3 reads CASSSRTGPNTEAFF.

This clone has a count of ten or more. The CDR3 end lies 3 residues beyond the end of the read and is filled in from the germline J gene. The V call is TRBV5-1, the J call TRBJ2-1; 11 bases are a match to TRBD2. Germline V gene sequence: CDR1 SGHRS, CDR2 YFSETQ. V shed 5 bases and J 2 bases; nucleotides not matched to a gene: 6. The CDR3 loop spans 16 amino acids. CDR3 protein: CASSPGLAVTYNEQFF. CDR3 DNA, as far as it was read: TGCGCCAGCAGTCCGGGACTAGCGGTTACCTACAATGAG.

This clone was counted at least ten times. The read stops 3 residues short of the end of the CDR3; the missing end is completed from the germline J gene. The V gene is TRBV7-2, the J gene TRBJ2-1; D is unresolved. Trimming took 4 bases from V and 2 from J, leaving 12 bases between them. CDR3 length: 15 amino acids. From germline, CDR1 is SGHTA and CDR2 FQGNSA. The part of the CDR3 DNA that was read is TGTGCCAGCAGCTCGCCGACACTCGCCTACAATGAG. Protein: CASSSPTLAYNE. The entire CDR3 protein reads CASSSPTLAYNEQFF.

The table lists this clone with many counts. The read terminates 3 residues before the CDR3 end, so the remaining end is supplied by the germline J gene. The gene calls are TRBV9 and TRBJ2-1, with 9 bases matching TRBD2. V gave up 0 bases and J gave up 7 bases; unmatched junction bases: 8. The CDR3 spans 16 residues. Germline CDR1 and CDR2: SGDLS and YYNGEE. The CDR3 sequence: CASSVGGSGSRNEQFF. Incomplete CDR3 DNA: TGTGCCAGCAGCGTAGGCGGTAGCGGGAGTAGGAATGAG. The full variable domain, completed using reference TRBV9 and TRBJ2-1, is DSGVTQTPKHLITATGQRVTLRCSPRSGDLSVYWYQQSLDQGLQFLIQYYNGEERAKGNILERFSAQQFPDLHSELNLSSLELGDSALYFCASSVGGSGSRNEQFFGPGTRLTVL.